The entry below describes one TCR beta chain. This sample was taken from a study of monozygotic twins with inflammatory bowel disease. The germline V gene has CDR1 SGHAT and CDR2 FQNNGV. The CDR3 runs to 16 residues. From its re-call of the 5' RACE reads, TCRdb lists each CDR3 protein once, without DNA. In all, the sample yields a few hundred thousand distinct CDR3 sequences. This sequence joins TRBV11-2 and TRBJ2-7; TCRdb designates TRBD2, a call that cannot be tested without DNA. Sequencing used blood. The clonotype originates from a human donor with ulcerative colitis or Crohn's disease, or a healthy co-twin of an affected twin (not recorded which). The CDR3 loop reads CASSLVLSGPSHEQYF.